Included here is one TCR beta chain sequence, with context. Its target is unknown. The data belong to a study of cytomegalovirus exposure and HLA in healthy donors. Overall study results and limits: TCR beta sequences numbering about 17,000 were associated with HLA alleles at 0.05 false discovery rate in a later analysis. As a later analysis revealed, most CMV-associated TCR beta chains appeared HLA-restricted. As immune exposure information, only CMV serostatus was available.

Primers included in the PCR were 60 Vbeta and 13 Jbeta primers. Sequencing was performed with immunoSEQ multiplex PCR; in TCRdb, only in-frame clones are kept and a portion is missing. The repertoire consists of approximately 220,000 clones, with 65% to 85% occurring once and the leading ten covering roughly 0.71%. CDR1 and CDR2 from the germline V gene are MGHRA and YSYEKL. The J segment lost 0 bases and the V segment lost 0 bases, leaving 14 bases of the junction unmatched. The CDR3 spans 19 residues. The receptor was isolated from a boy aged 2-15 years in good health and CMV-seronegative. V and J are TRBV4-1 and TRBJ2-7; TRBD2 aligns across 7 bases. The sample consisted of PBMCs. The CDR3 DNA reads TGCGCCAGCAGCCAAGAGACGGTCAGCGGGGCTCCGAGCTCCTACGAGCAGTACTTC. It translates to CASSQETVSGAPSSYEQYF.